These 30 T cell receptor beta chains were sequenced from one sample in a study of blood T cell repertoires in COVID-19. Using immunoSEQ multiplex PCR, the repertoire was profiled, and TCRdb retains in-frame clones only, with some absent. Of roughly 73,000 clones listed, around 81% are singletons. Sequenced material: peripheral blood. Every receptor here comes from a woman aged 70 to 79 with acute or convalescent COVID-19.

The gene calls are TRBV11-3 and TRBJ1-3; D possibly corresponds to TRBD1 (5 bases). V was pared by 3 bases and J by 1 base, with 10 bases between. Germline CDR1 reads SGHNT; CDR2 reads YENEEA. The CDR3 spans 15 residues. CDR3 loop: CASSLMGGSGNTIYF. For the CDR3, the DNA is TGTGCCAGCAGCTTGATGGGGGGTTCTGGAAACACCATATATTTT.

The rearrangement joins TRBV18 to TRBJ1-1; TRBD1 aligns across 7 bases. This CDR3 is 14 amino acids long. Trimming cost V 3 bases and J 1 base; bases outside gene matches: 2. CDR1 is KGHSH and CDR2 is LQKENI in the germline V gene. CDR3 sequence: CASSPGTANTEAFF. DNA of the CDR3: TGTGCCAGCTCACCGGGGACAGCGAACACTGAAGCTTTCTTT.

CDR3 region: CATASGSTDTQYF. The CDR3 DNA sequence: TGTGCCACCGCTAGCGGGAGCACAGATACGCAGTATTTT. The chain joins TRBV24-1 to TRBJ2-3; 8 bases are shared with TRBD2. V dropped 9 bases and J dropped 0; count of bases not matched to a gene: 1. The CDR3 covers 13 residues. Germline assignment: CDR1 KGHDR and CDR2 SFDVKD.

The chain employs TRBV3-1 (or the pseudogene TRBV3-2) and TRBJ1-2, with 9 bases matching TRBD1. With 3 bases clipped from V and 4 bases from J, the junction kept 6 bases outside the gene matches. This CDR3 spans 15 amino acids. The germline gives CDR1 LGHDT, CDR2 YNNKEL (reference sequence). As DNA, the CDR3 is TGTGCCAGCAGCCACCTGGACAGGGGTGGCTATGGCTACACCTTC. The encoded protein is CASSHLDRGGYGYTF.

The genes are TRBV5-1 and TRBJ1-1; D ambiguous. Trimming pared 5 bases from V and 4 bases from J, leaving 18 bases between. This CDR3 is built from 15 residues. Germline loops: CDR1 SGHRS, CDR2 YFSETQ. As DNA, the CDR3 is TGCGCCAGCAGGCGGGAGCCGGCAGGATTCACTGAAGCTTTCTTT. Residues: CASRREPAGFTEAFF.

The V call is TRBV5-1, the J call TRBJ2-7; 8 positions agree with TRBD1. Germline V CDR1 and CDR2: SGHRS, YFSETQ. The CDR3 is 13 residues long. J was trimmed by 5 bases and V by 4 bases; bases with no gene match: 5. The CDR3 loop reads CASSALTGDEQYF. DNA of the CDR3: TGCGCCAGCAGCGCCCTGACAGGGGACGAGCAGTACTTC.

Notes on this clone: A much more abundant neighbour one base away suggests this may be a read error. This same CDR3 is encoded by further DNA sequences in the sample. This chain joins TRBV7-3 and TRBJ2-3; D gene uncertain. The length of the CDR3 is 12 residues. Trimming took off 5 bases at V and 0 bases at J, with 3 bases between the two ends. CDR1 SGHTA and CDR2 FQGTGA come from the germline V gene. In nucleotides, the CDR3 is TGTGCCAGCAGCCCTAGCACAGATACGCAGTATTTT. Its translation: CASSPSTDTQYF.

The chain couples TRBV6-2 or TRBV6-3 to TRBJ2-1; D might be TRBD2 (6 bases). V was shortened by 1 base and J by 6 bases, with 10 bases between the two germline ends. This CDR3 spans 14 amino acids. Germline CDR1 and CDR2: MNHEY and SVGEGT. The DNA for the CDR3 is TGTGCCAGCAGTTACTTGGCGGGATTCAATGAGCAGTTCTTC. Its protein product is CASSYLAGFNEQFF.

This clone was detected once. The CDR3 DNA reads as TGTGCCACCAGTGTCTCAAGTGGGACTAGCGGGTCTTACAATGAGCAGTTCTTC. Amino acids: CATSVSSGTSGSYNEQFF. V is TRBV24-1 and J is TRBJ2-1; 12 nucleotides match TRBD2. Germline values: CDR1 KGHDR, CDR2 SFDVKD. The CDR3 has 18 amino acids. J gave up 4 bases and V 5 bases, and 11 bases lay outside the gene matches.

This clone has a handful of counts. This chain uses TRBV19 with TRBJ1-1; tentatively, D is TRBD1 (6 bases). The CDR3 totals 15 residues. The germline gives CDR1 LNHDA, CDR2 SQIVND (reference sequence). V lost 4 bases and J lost 5, with 17 bases in between. This CDR3 is CASSKSGVRGTEAFF. The DNA of the CDR3 is TGTGCCAGTAGTAAATCAGGGGTGCGGGGGACTGAAGCTTTCTTT.

The rearrangement uses TRBV6-5 and TRBJ2-7, with TRBD1 matching 12 bases. Trimming at V came to 7 bases and at J to 4 bases, leaving 5 bases not matched to a gene. CDR3 length: 14 amino acids. Germline V gives CDR1 MNHEY, CDR2 SVGAGI. Here the CDR3 reads CASNRDRGPYEQYF. The CDR3 nucleotides read TGTGCCAGCAACCGGGACAGGGGGCCGTACGAGCAGTACTTC.

The rearrangement links TRBV6-5 to TRBJ1-5; D is undetermined. V gave up 0 bases and J gave up 7 bases, with 10 bases separating them. The CDR3 is made up of 14 amino acids. The germline CDR1 and CDR2 sequences are MNHEY and SVGAGI. The CDR3 here is CASSYSNGVQPQHF. As DNA, the CDR3 is TGTGCCAGCAGTTACTCAAACGGAGTACAGCCCCAGCATTTT.

The chain carries TRBV7-6 and TRBJ2-5; TRBD1 aligns across 12 bases. J was trimmed by 4 bases and V by 3 bases; bases with no gene match: 6. The CDR3 runs 16 residues. CDR1 and CDR2 (germline): SGHVS, FNYEAQ. The CDR3 DNA reads as TGTGCCAGCAGCTTTTTTGGGACAGGGGGCCTAGAGACCCAGTACTTC. Amino acid sequence: CASSFFGTGGLETQYF.

The chain uses TRBV27 and TRBJ1-3; D gene ambiguous. CDR3 length: 13 amino acids. Germline V gene sequence: CDR1 MNHEY, CDR2 SMNVEV (reference sequence). The V end lost 6 bases, the J end lost 0 bases, and 6 bases lay between the germline ends. For the CDR3, the DNA is TGTGCCAGCAGACTTAACTCTGGAAACACCATATATTTT. Protein sequence: CASRLNSGNTIYF.

Judged by abundance, this clone is medium-sized. The chain combines TRBV28 with TRBJ1-6, with a tentative D call TRBD1 (5 bases). The CDR3 totals 15 residues. Germline CDR1 MDHEN, CDR2 SYDVKM. Trimming removed 4 bases at V and 1 base at J, with 8 bases between. CDR3 amino acids: CASSSAGSYNSPLHF. In nucleotides, the CDR3 is TGTGCCAGCAGTTCTGCAGGGTCCTATAATTCACCCCTCCACTTT.

V and J are TRBV5-1 and TRBJ1-3; D unresolved. Germline V gene sequence: CDR1 SGHRS, CDR2 YFSETQ. Trimming stripped 3 bases from V and 0 bases from J, with 10 bases between. This CDR3 comprises 15 residues. As DNA, the CDR3 is TGCGCCAGCAGCTCTTCTAGCAGCTCTGGAAACACCATATATTTT. Encoded protein: CASSSSSSSGNTIYF.

This clone has a handful of counts. CDR3 in DNA: TGTGCCAGCAGTTGGACAGCGAATCAGCCCCAGCATTTT. Amino acid sequence: CASSWTANQPQHF. V usage is TRBV6-6 and J usage is TRBJ1-5; tentatively, D is TRBD1 (6 bases). The CDR3 loop spans 13 amino acids. V was trimmed by 4 bases and J by 4 bases, leaving 8 bases between them. Per the germline V gene, CDR1 is MNHNY and CDR2 is SVGAGI (reference sequence).

The chain uses TRBV27 and TRBJ1-3; 9 bases align to TRBD1. There are 17 residues in the CDR3. CDR1 is MNHEY, CDR2 SMNVEV, per germline (reference sequence). V lost 3 bases, J lost 0 bases, and 6 bases stayed unmatched. CDR3 DNA sequence: TGTGCCAGCAGTTTCATGGGACAGGGCTTCTCTGGAAACACCATATATTTT. This codes for CASSFMGQGFSGNTIYF.

This clone is medium-sized within its sample. CDR3 coding DNA: TGTGCCAGCAGCCGCCAACAGGGGGCGGGAAACTATGGCTACACCTTC. Its translation: CASSRQQGAGNYGYTF. The gene calls are TRBV6-6 and TRBJ1-2, with 9 bases aligning to TRBD1. Germline CDR1 and CDR2: MNHNY and SVGAGI (reference sequence). V lost 6 bases and J lost 2; bases outside the gene matches: 10. This CDR3 is 16 amino acids long.

The V and J genes are TRBV27 and TRBJ2-7; 8 bases fit TRBD2. The CDR3 runs to 16 residues. Trimming cost V 4 bases and J 3 bases; bases outside gene matches: 11. Per the germline V gene, CDR1 is MNHEY and CDR2 is SMNVEV (reference sequence). The CDR3 region is CASSSPGLGGIYEQYF. The CDR3 DNA is TGTGCCAGCAGTTCGCCGGGACTAGGGGGGATCTACGAGCAGTACTTC.

This chain joins TRBV19 and TRBJ2-2, with D unclear. V dropped 0 bases and J dropped 6 bases, with 11 bases sitting between them. This CDR3 spans 15 amino acids. Germline CDR1 and CDR2: LNHDA and SQIVND (reference sequence). The CDR3 DNA reads as TGTGCCAGTAGTATAGACCCTAGGTTTCCCGGGGAGCTGTTTTTT. Translating gives CASSIDPRFPGELFF.

The chain is built from TRBV27 and TRBJ2-3, with D perhaps matching TRBD2 (7 bases). Germline V gene sequence: CDR1 MNHEY, CDR2 SMNVEV (reference sequence). The length of the CDR3 is 15 residues. Trimming removed 7 bases from V and 6 bases from J, with 20 bases in between. CDR3 DNA sequence: TGTGCCAGCACCGCTGGGGGGGCTCTTTTGGATACGCAGTATTTT. Protein sequence: CASTAGGALLDTQYF.

The V gene is TRBV27, the J gene TRBJ1-6; the D gene is possibly TRBD1 (5 bases). Trimming took off 5 bases at V and 11 bases at J, with 16 bases between the two ends. The CDR3 length is 14 residues. Germline CDR1 and CDR2: MNHEY and SMNVEV (reference sequence). The CDR3 region has the DNA TGTGCCAGCAGTCTCGGGGACTCCGGGACACCCCTCCACTTT. It is translated as CASSLGDSGTPLHF.

The gene calls are TRBV11-3 and TRBJ2-2; maybe TRBD2 (5 bases). Trimming pared 4 bases from V and 0 bases from J, leaving 9 bases between. Germline CDR1 and CDR2: SGHNT and YENEEA. The CDR3 is made up of 15 amino acids. The CDR3 coding sequence is TGTGCCAGCAGCTCAGGCGGGCCGAACACCGGGGAGCTGTTTTTT. Translation: CASSSGGPNTGELFF.

This chain connects TRBV5-1 to TRBJ1-2; TRBD1 is a possible D gene (5 bases). The germline V gene has CDR1 SGHRS and CDR2 YFSETQ. The V and J ends lost 5 bases and 7 bases respectively, with 24 bases between them. CDR3 length: 16 amino acids. The CDR3, as DNA: TGCGCCAGCAGGTTACATAACGGAGGGGACTGGGTTGGCTACACCTTC. The encoded protein is CASRLHNGGDWVGYTF.

J is TRBJ1-5 and V is TRBV18; weak D call: TRBD1 (6 bases). The CDR3 length is 16 residues. Germline V gene data show CDR1 as KGHSH and CDR2 as LQKENI. Trimming stripped 4 bases from V and 5 bases from J, with 18 bases between. CDR3 in DNA: TGTGCCAGCTCACACTCCGGCAGGACAGACCATCAGCCCCAGCATTTT. It yields the protein CASSHSGRTDHQPQHF.

This chain joins TRBV29-1 and TRBJ2-5, with 14 bases identical to TRBD2. CDR3 length equals 16 residues. After removal of 7 bases from V and 7 bases from J, the junction contained 14 bases not matched to a gene. The germline CDR1 and CDR2 sequences are SQVTM and ANQGSEA. CDR3 sequence: CSGAPGLAGAGSTQYF. The CDR3 bases are TGCAGCGGAGCGCCGGGACTAGCGGGAGCCGGGTCGACCCAGTACTTC.

This clone was observed a few times. The sample has other DNA sequences that encode this CDR3 too. J is TRBJ2-7 and V is TRBV27, with TRBD1 identical over 10 bases. J was trimmed by 3 bases and V by 6 bases; bases with no gene match: 2. CDR1 is MNHEY and CDR2 is SMNVEV in the germline V gene (reference sequence). The CDR3 totals 13 residues. CDR3: CASSWDRGYEQYF. In DNA, the CDR3 is TGTGCCAGCAGCTGGGACAGGGGCTACGAGCAGTACTTC.

The chain joins TRBV6-5 to TRBJ2-5; a possible D gene is TRBD1 (6 bases). V was pared by 4 bases and J by 5 bases, with 14 bases between. The germline V gene encodes CDR1 MNHEY and CDR2 SVGAGI. The CDR3 extends over 14 amino acids. The CDR3 region has the DNA TGTGCCAGCAGTTTACCCGGGACAACGGAGACCCAGTACTTC. Translated: CASSLPGTTETQYF.

The chain combines TRBV2 with TRBJ2-1; D remains unclear. This CDR3 has 14 amino acids. The ends were cut back, 0 bases at V and 9 bases at J, with 12 bases in the middle. Looked up from germline, CDR1 is SNHLY and CDR2 is FYNNEI. The CDR3: CASSEALPGGEQFF. DNA of the CDR3: TGTGCCAGCAGTGAAGCGCTGCCTGGCGGTGAGCAGTTCTTC. Variable domain in full (rest from reference TRBV2 and TRBJ2-1): EPEVTQTPSHQVTQMGQEVILRCVPISNHLYFYWYRQILGQKVEFLVSFYNNEISEKSEIFDDQFSVERPDGSNFTLKIRSTKLEDSAMYFCASSEALPGGEQFFGPGTRLTVL.